This passage covers 10 T cell receptor beta chains from one sample sequenced in a study of T cell responses to AZD1222 COVID-19 vaccine. Sequencing was performed with immunoSEQ multiplex PCR; in TCRdb, only in-frame clones are kept and a portion is missing. Of around 91,000 clones detected, around nine tenths appear once; the ten largest clones hold 15% to 20%. The sequenced sample was peripheral blood, obtained on day 0 of AZD1222 vaccination. Every receptor here comes from an adult in good health.

V gene TRBV5-1 combines with J gene TRBJ2-3, with TRBD2 matching 7 bases. Germline loops: CDR1 SGHRS, CDR2 YFSETQ. CDR3 length: 13 amino acids. V trimming: 3 bases; J trimming: 5 bases; junction bases outside the gene matches: 3. The CDR3 protein is CASSWGGEDTQYF. The CDR3 DNA follows: TGCGCCAGCAGCTGGGGGGGAGAAGATACGCAGTATTTT.

This chain uses TRBV7-2 with TRBJ2-7; unclear D gene. The CDR3 contains 15 residues. The V and J ends lost 6 bases and 2 bases respectively, with 17 bases between them. CDR1 is SGHTA, CDR2 FQGNSA, per germline. CDR3 protein: CASRRRTPGAYEQYF. The DNA of the CDR3 is TGTGCCAGCAGACGCCGCACCCCGGGCGCCTACGAGCAGTACTTC.

The chain carries TRBV11-1 and TRBJ2-7; D gene uncertain. The germline gives CDR1 SGHAT, CDR2 FQDESV (reference sequence). This CDR3 has 15 amino acids. The V gene lost 0 bases and the J gene lost 5 bases, with 14 bases spanning the gap. CDR3 region: CASSLAPPAVNEQYF. For the CDR3, the DNA is TGTGCCAGCAGCTTAGCCCCTCCGGCCGTTAACGAGCAGTACTTC. Combining the CDR3 with reference TRBV11-1 and TRBJ2-7 gives the whole variable domain EAEVAQSPRYKITEKSQAVAFWCDPISGHATLYWYRQILGQGPELLVQFQDESVVDDSQLPKDRFSAERLKGVDSTLKIQPAELGDSAMYLCASSLAPPAVNEQYFGPGTRLTVT.

This chain joins TRBV19 and TRBJ1-1, with D tentatively TRBD1 (6 bases). Germline V CDR1 and CDR2: LNHDA, SQIVND (reference sequence). The CDR3 totals 14 residues. V was pared by 6 bases and J by 0 bases, with 11 bases between. The CDR3 sequence is CASRVGQLNTEAFF. The CDR3 DNA sequence: TGTGCCAGTAGGGTTGGACAGTTGAACACTGAAGCTTTCTTT.

J is TRBJ2-2 and V is TRBV10-1, with D maybe TRBD1 (5 bases). The V gene lost 7 bases and the J gene lost 9 bases, with 12 bases spanning the gap. Germline lookup yields CDR1 WNHNN and CDR2 SYGVQD (reference sequence). CDR3 length: 12 amino acids. The CDR3 sequence: CASTGQGWELFF. CDR3 bases: TGCGCCAGCACCGGGCAGGGTTGGGAGCTGTTTTTT.

This chain links TRBV6-5 with TRBJ1-5; D remains unclear. Germline V gene lookup returns CDR1 MNHEY and CDR2 SVGAGI. Trimming shortened V by 7 bases and J by 2 bases, and 15 bases separated the two germline ends. The length of the CDR3 is 15 residues. The CDR3 spells CASTQSRGGNQPQHF. The DNA of the CDR3 is TGTGCCAGCACTCAGTCTAGAGGAGGCAATCAGCCCCAGCATTTT.

The chain is built from TRBV3-1 (or the pseudogene TRBV3-2) and TRBJ2-5; a weak D match, TRBD1 (6 bases). This CDR3 has 14 residues. Germline CDR1 is LGHDT and CDR2 is YNNKEL (reference sequence). Trimming left V 1 base short and J 5 bases short, with 11 bases between. CDR3 loop: CASSQARGGETQYF. Here the CDR3 DNA reads TGTGCCAGCAGCCAAGCCAGGGGTGGGGAGACCCAGTACTTC.

V is TRBV5-1 and J is TRBJ2-2, with 8 bases aligning to TRBD2. With V trimmed by 4 bases and J by 2 bases, 7 bases remained unmatched. The germline gives CDR1 SGHRS, CDR2 YFSETQ. The CDR3 extends over 16 amino acids. The CDR3, as DNA: TGCGCCAGCAGCAGAGATAGCGGGGCTAACACCGGGGAGCTGTTTTTT. It yields the protein CASSRDSGANTGELFF.

This chain connects TRBV6-5 to TRBJ2-1; tentative D call: TRBD1 (5 bases). Germline V gene data show CDR1 as MNHEY and CDR2 as SVGAGI. The V and J ends lost 0 bases and 10 bases respectively, with 10 bases between them. There are 13 residues in the CDR3. Written as DNA, the CDR3 is TGTGCCAGCAGTTACTCGAGAGACAGAGAGCAGTTCTTC. It is translated as CASSYSRDREQFF.

This chain joins TRBV12-3 or TRBV12-4 and TRBJ2-1; D unresolved. This CDR3 is built from 13 residues. V was trimmed by 3 bases and J by 8 bases, leaving 11 bases between them. CDR3 in amino acids: CASSFWGTDEQFF. The CDR3 DNA is TGTGCCAGCAGTTTTTGGGGTACGGATGAGCAGTTCTTC.